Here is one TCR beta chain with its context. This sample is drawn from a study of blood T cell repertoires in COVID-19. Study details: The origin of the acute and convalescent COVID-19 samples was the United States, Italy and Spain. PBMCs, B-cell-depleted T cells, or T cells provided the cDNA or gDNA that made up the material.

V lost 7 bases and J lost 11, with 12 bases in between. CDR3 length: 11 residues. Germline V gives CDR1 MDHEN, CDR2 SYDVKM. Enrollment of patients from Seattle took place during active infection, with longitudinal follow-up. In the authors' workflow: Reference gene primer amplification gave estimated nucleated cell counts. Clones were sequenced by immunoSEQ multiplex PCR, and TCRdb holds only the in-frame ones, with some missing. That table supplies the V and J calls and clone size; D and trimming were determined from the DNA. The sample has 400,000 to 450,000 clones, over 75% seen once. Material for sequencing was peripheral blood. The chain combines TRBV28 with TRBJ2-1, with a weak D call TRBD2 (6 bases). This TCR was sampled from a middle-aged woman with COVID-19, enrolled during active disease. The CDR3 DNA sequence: TGTGCCAGCACCTCGGGCGGGAAGCAGTTCTTC. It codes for CASTSGGKQFF.